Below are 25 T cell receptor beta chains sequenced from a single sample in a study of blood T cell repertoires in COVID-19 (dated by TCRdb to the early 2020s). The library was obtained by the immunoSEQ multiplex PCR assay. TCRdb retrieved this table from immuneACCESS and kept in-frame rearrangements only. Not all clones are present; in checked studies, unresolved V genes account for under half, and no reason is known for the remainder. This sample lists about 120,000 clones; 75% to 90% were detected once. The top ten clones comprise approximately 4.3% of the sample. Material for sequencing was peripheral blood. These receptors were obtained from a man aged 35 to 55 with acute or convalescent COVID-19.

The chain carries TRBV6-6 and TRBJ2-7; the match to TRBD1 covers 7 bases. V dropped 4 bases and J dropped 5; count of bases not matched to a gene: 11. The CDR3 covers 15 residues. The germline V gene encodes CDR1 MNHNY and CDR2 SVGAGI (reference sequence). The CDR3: CASSSTGEKGDEQYF. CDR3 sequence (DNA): TGTGCCAGCAGTTCCACAGGGGAAAAAGGTGACGAGCAGTACTTC.

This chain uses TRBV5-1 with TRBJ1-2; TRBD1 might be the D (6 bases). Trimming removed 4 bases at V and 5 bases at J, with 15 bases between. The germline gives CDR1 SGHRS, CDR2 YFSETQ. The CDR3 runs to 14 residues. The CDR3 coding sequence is TGCGCCAGCAGCCTACAGGGAGAAGGGTATGGCTACACCTTC. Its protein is CASSLQGEGYGYTF. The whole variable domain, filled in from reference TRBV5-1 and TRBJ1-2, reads KAGVTQTPRYLIKTRGQQVTLSCSPISGHRSVSWYQQTPGQGLQFLFEYFSETQRNKGNFPGRFSGRQFSNSRSEMNVSTLELGDSALYLCASSLQGEGYGYTFGSGTRLTVV.

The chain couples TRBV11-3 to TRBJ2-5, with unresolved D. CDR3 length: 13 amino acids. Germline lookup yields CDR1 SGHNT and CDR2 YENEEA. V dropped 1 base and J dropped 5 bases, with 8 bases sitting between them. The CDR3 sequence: CASSLVPGETQYF. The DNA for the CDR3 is TGTGCCAGCAGCTTAGTACCGGGTGAGACCCAGTACTTC.

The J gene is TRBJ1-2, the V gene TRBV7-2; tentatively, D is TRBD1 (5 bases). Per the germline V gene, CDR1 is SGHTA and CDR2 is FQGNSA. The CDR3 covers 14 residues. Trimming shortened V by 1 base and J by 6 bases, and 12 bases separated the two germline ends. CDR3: CASSLGGRDDGYTF. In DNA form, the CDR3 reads TGTGCCAGCAGCTTAGGGGGGAGGGACGATGGCTACACCTTC.

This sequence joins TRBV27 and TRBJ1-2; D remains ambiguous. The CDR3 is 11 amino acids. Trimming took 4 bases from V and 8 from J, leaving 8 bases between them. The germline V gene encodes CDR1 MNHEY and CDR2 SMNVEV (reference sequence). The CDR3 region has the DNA TGTGCCAGCAGTTCTGGAGGGGGCTACACCTTC. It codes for CASSSGGGYTF.

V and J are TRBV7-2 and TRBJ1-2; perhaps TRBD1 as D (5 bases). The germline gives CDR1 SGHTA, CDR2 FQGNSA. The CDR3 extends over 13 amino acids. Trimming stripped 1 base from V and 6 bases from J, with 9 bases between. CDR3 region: CASSLEGIDGYTF. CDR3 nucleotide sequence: TGTGCCAGCAGCTTAGAGGGGATTGATGGCTACACCTTC. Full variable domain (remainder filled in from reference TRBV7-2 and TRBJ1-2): GAGVSQSPSNKVTEKGKDVELRCDPISGHTALYWYRQSLGQGLEFLIYFQGNSAPDKSGLPSDRFSAERTGGSVSTLTIQRTQQEDSAVYLCASSLEGIDGYTFGSGTRLTVV.

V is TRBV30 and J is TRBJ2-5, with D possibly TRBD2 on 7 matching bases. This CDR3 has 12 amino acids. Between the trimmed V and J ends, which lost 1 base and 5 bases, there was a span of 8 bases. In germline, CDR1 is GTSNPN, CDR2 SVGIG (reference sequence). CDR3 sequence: CAWSAGGETQYF. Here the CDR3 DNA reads TGTGCCTGGAGTGCGGGGGGCGAGACCCAGTACTTC.

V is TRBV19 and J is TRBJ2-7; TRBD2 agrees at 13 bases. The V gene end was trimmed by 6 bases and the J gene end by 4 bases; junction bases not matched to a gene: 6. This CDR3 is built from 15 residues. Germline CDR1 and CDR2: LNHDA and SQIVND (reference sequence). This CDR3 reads CASSRLAGGNYEQYF. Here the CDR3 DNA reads TGTGCCAGTAGCCGACTAGCGGGAGGTAATTACGAGCAGTACTTC.

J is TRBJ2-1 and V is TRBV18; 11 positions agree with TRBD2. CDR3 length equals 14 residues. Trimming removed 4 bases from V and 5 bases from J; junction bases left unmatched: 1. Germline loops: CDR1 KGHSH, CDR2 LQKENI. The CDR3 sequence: CASSRLAGNNEQFF. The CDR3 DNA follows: TGTGCCAGCTCACGACTAGCGGGGAACAATGAGCAGTTCTTC.

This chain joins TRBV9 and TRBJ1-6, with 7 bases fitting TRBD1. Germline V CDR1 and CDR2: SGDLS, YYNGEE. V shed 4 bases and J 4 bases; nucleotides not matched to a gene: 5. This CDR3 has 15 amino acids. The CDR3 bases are TGTGCCAGCAGCCCCCGACAGGGTTATAATTCACCCCTCCACTTT. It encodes CASSPRQGYNSPLHF.

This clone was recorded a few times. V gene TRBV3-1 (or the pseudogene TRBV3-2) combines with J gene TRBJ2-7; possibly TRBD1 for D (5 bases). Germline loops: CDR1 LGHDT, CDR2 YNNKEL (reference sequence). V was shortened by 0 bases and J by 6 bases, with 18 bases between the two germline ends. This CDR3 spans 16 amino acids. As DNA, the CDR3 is TGTGCCAGCAGCCAAGAAGACCGGACACTGCCTCGCGAGCAGTACTTC. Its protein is CASSQEDRTLPREQYF.

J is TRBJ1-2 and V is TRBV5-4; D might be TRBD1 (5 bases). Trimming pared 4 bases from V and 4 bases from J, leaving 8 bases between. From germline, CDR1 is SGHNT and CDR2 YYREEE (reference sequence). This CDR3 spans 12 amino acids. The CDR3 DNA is TGTGCCAGCAGCCCAAGGGGCTATGGCTACACCTTC. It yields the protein CASSPRGYGYTF. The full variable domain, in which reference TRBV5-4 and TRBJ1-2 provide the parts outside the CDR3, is ETGVTQSPTHLIKTRGQQVTLRCSSQSGHNTVSWYQQALGQGPQFIFQYYREEENGRGNFPPRFSGLQFPNYSSELNVNALELDDSALYLCASSPRGYGYTFGSGTRLTVV.

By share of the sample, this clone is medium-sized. The CDR3 nucleotides read TGTGCCAGCAGCGCCTCGGAGACCCAGTACTTC. Translated, it gives CASSASETQYF. The chain has TRBV9 and TRBJ2-5; D remains unclear. Germline CDR1 and CDR2: SGDLS and YYNGEE. CDR3 length equals 11 residues. Deletions cut 3 bases from V and 5 bases from J, with 5 bases between.

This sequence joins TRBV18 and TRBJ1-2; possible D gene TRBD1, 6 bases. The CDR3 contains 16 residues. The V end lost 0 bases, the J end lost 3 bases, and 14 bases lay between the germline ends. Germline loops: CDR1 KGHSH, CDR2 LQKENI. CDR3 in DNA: TGTGCCAGCTCACCACCGGCGCAGGGGAGTTACTATGGCTACACCTTC. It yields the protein CASSPPAQGSYYGYTF.

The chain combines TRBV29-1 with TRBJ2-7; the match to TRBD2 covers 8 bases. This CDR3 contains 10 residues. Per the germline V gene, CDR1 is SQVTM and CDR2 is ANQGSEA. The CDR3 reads CTGGLYEQYF. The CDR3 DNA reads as TGCACGGGGGGGTTATACGAGCAGTACTTC.

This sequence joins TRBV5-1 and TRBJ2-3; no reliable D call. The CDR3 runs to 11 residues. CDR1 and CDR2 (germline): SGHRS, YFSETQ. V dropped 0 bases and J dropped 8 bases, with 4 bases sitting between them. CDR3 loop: CASSLERTQYF. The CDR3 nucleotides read TGCGCCAGCAGCTTGGAGCGTACGCAGTATTTT.

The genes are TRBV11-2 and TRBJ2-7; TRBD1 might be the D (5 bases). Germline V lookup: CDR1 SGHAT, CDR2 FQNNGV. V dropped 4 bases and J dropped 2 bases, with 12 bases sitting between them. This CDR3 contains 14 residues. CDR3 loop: CASSSSDSPYEQYF. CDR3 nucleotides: TGTGCCAGCAGCTCGTCCGACAGTCCCTACGAGCAGTACTTC. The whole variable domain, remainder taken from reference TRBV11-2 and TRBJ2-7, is EAGVAQSPRYKIIEKRQSVAFWCNPISGHATLYWYQQILGQGPKLLIQFQNNGVVDDSQLPKDRFSAERLKGVDSTLKIQPAKLEDSAVYLCASSSSDSPYEQYFGPGTRLTVT.

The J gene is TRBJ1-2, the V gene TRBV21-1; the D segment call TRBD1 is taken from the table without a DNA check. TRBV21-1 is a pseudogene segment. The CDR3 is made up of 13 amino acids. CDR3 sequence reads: CASKKEGVYGYTF. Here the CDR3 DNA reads TGTGCCAGCAAAAAGGAAGGGGTCTATGGCTACACCTTC.

The CDR3 loop is CASILYDRNTEAFF. DNA of the CDR3: TGTGCCAGCATCCTTTACGACAGGAACACTGAAGCTTTCTTT. The chain couples TRBV14 to TRBJ1-1, with D possibly being TRBD1 (5 bases). Germline-derived CDR1 and CDR2 are SGHDN and FVKESK. This CDR3 has 14 residues. Trimming stripped 7 bases from V and 1 base from J, with 13 bases between.

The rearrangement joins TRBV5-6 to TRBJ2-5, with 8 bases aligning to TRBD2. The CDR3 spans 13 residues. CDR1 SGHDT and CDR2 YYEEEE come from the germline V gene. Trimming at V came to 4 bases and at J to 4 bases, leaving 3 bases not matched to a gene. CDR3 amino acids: CASSRSGGETQYF. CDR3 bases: TGTGCCAGCAGCCGGAGCGGGGGAGAGACCCAGTACTTC.

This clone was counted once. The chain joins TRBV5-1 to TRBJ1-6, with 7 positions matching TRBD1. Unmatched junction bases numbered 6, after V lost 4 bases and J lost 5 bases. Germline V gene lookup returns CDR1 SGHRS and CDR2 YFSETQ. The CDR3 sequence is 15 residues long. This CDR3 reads CASSETGHNNSPLHF. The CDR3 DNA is TGCGCCAGCAGCGAGACAGGGCATAATAATTCACCCCTCCACTTT. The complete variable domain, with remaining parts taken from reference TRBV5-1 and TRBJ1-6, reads KAGVTQTPRYLIKTRGQQVTLSCSPISGHRSVSWYQQTPGQGLQFLFEYFSETQRNKGNFPGRFSGRQFSNSRSEMNVSTLELGDSALYLCASSETGHNNSPLHFGNGTRLTVT.

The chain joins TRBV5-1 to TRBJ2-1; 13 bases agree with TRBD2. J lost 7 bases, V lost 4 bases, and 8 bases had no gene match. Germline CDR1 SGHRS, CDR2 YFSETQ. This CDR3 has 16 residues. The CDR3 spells CASSLELAGGRNEQFF. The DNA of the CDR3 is TGCGCCAGCAGCCTCGAACTAGCGGGAGGGCGGAATGAGCAGTTCTTC.

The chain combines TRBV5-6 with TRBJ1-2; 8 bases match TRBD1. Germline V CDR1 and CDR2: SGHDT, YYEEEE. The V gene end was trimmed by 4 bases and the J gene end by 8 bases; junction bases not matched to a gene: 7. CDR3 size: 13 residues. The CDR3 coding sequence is TGTGCCAGCAGCCCGGACAGGGTCCAAGGCTACACCTTC. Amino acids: CASSPDRVQGYTF.

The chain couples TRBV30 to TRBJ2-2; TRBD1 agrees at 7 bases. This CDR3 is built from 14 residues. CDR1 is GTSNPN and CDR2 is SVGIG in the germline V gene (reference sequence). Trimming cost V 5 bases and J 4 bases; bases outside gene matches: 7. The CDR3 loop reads CAWARPGGTGELFF. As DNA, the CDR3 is TGTGCCTGGGCCCGGCCAGGGGGCACCGGGGAGCTGTTTTTT.

This chain's CDR3 is CASSTSLTGVGYTF. Here the CDR3 DNA reads TGTGCCAGCAGCACCTCGTTGACAGGGGTCGGCTACACCTTC. This chain uses TRBV3-1 (or the pseudogene TRBV3-2) with TRBJ1-2; 8 nucleotides align to TRBD1. The ends lost 5 bases at V and 8 bases at J; junction bases unmatched: 10. CDR1 LGHDT and CDR2 YNNKEL come from the germline V gene (reference sequence). This CDR3 spans 14 amino acids.